These 12 T cell receptor beta chains share one sample of origin, sequenced in a study of blood T cell repertoires in COVID-19. Data came from immunoSEQ multiplex PCR; TCRdb stores just in-frame clones and leaves some out. The sample contains about 190,000 clones, 90% of which appear only once. Sequenced: peripheral blood. All receptors derive from a man aged 45-65 years with acute or convalescent COVID-19.

This chain uses TRBV19 with TRBJ1-3; 7 bases align to TRBD1. Germline CDR1 and CDR2: LNHDA and SQIVND (reference sequence). The V and J ends lost 7 bases and 2 bases, in that order; junction bases with no gene match: 8. The CDR3 runs 15 residues. CDR3 region: CASKLSGTAGNTIYF. CDR3 in DNA: TGTGCCAGTAAGCTTTCCGGGACAGCTGGAAACACCATATATTTT.

The J gene is TRBJ1-6, the V gene TRBV15; D gene uncertain. The CDR3 covers 19 residues. The germline CDR1 and CDR2 sequences are LNHNV and YYDKDF (reference sequence). Deletions cut 0 bases from V and 0 bases from J, with 15 bases between. The CDR3 sequence is CATSREKPETSSYNSPLHF. CDR3 DNA: TGTGCCACCAGCAGAGAGAAGCCGGAGACGAGCTCCTATAATTCACCCCTCCACTTT.

This chain links TRBV30 with TRBJ1-4; TRBD1 matches at 7 bases. CDR3 length equals 13 residues. The V and J ends lost 2 bases and 4 bases, in that order; junction bases with no gene match: 1. CDR1 and CDR2 from the germline V gene are GTSNPN and SVGIG (reference sequence). CDR3 loop: CAWSTGVNEKLFF. The DNA of the CDR3 is TGTGCCTGGAGTACAGGGGTTAATGAAAAACTGTTTTTT.

The V call is TRBV9, the J call TRBJ2-2; D gene ambiguous. Looked up from germline, CDR1 is SGDLS and CDR2 is YYNGEE. The CDR3 spans 13 residues. Deletions cut 0 bases from V and 6 bases from J, with 6 bases between. CDR3 amino acids: CASSVASPGELFF. CDR3 nucleotides: TGTGCCAGCAGCGTAGCCTCCCCCGGGGAGCTGTTTTTT.

The rearrangement links TRBV11-2 to TRBJ2-5, with unresolved D. Germline values: CDR1 SGHAT, CDR2 FQNNGV. The CDR3 covers 11 residues. V was pared by 2 bases and J by 6 bases, with 4 bases between. The CDR3: CASSLQKTQYF. CDR3 DNA: TGTGCCAGCAGCTTACAAAAGACCCAGTACTTC.

The chain couples TRBV5-1 to TRBJ1-6; TRBD1 is a possible D gene (6 bases). Trimming shortened V by 4 bases and J by 7 bases, and 18 bases separated the two germline ends. CDR1 SGHRS and CDR2 YFSETQ come from the germline V gene. This CDR3 has 16 amino acids. CDR3 region: CASSLLDRSQNSPLHF. In DNA form, the CDR3 reads TGCGCCAGCAGCCTGTTGGACAGATCCCAAAATTCACCCCTCCACTTT. Filled out from reference TRBV5-1 and TRBJ1-6, the complete variable domain reads KAGVTQTPRYLIKTRGQQVTLSCSPISGHRSVSWYQQTPGQGLQFLFEYFSETQRNKGNFPGRFSGRQFSNSRSEMNVSTLELGDSALYLCASSLLDRSQNSPLHFGNGTRLTVT.

This clone has only one observation. The chain combines TRBV7-9 with TRBJ2-1, with a weak D call TRBD1 (5 bases). Germline CDR1 SEHNR, CDR2 FQNEAQ (reference sequence). V was trimmed by 6 bases and J by 3 bases, leaving 6 bases between them. This CDR3 is built from 12 residues. CDR3 nucleotide sequence: TGTGCCAGCAGAGACAGCTACAATGAGCAGTTCTTC. Its translation is CASRDSYNEQFF.

This chain links TRBV11-2 with TRBJ1-1; no definite D call. The V end was cut by 5 bases, the J end by 4 bases, with 5 bases between. This CDR3 spans 11 amino acids. The V gene's germline CDR1 is SGHAT and CDR2 FQNNGV. The CDR3 sequence is CASSVGTEAFF. The CDR3 DNA reads as TGTGCCAGCAGCGTCGGCACTGAAGCTTTCTTT. Based on the CDR3 plus reference TRBV11-2 and TRBJ1-1, the full variable domain is EAGVAQSPRYKIIEKRQSVAFWCNPISGHATLYWYQQILGQGPKLLIQFQNNGVVDDSQLPKDRFSAERLKGVDSTLKIQPAKLEDSAVYLCASSVGTEAFFGQGTRLTVV.

The sample holds one count of this clone. The chain recombines TRBV2 with TRBJ2-7; no clear D gene. V gave up 7 bases and J gave up 0 bases, with 10 bases separating them. The CDR3 spans 13 residues. The germline V gene encodes CDR1 SNHLY and CDR2 FYNNEI. The CDR3 spells CASMRMPSYEQYF. CDR3 DNA sequence: TGTGCCAGCATGCGGATGCCCTCCTACGAGCAGTACTTC.

This clone was picked up a small number of times. This chain connects TRBV28 to TRBJ1-2; 8 bases fit TRBD1. The CDR3 runs 14 residues. The trim removed 3 bases at V and 8 bases at J, leaving 8 bases unmatched. Germline CDR1 MDHEN, CDR2 SYDVKM. The CDR3 sequence is CASSFQTGARGYTF. CDR3 coding DNA: TGTGCCAGCAGTTTCCAGACAGGGGCGCGGGGCTACACCTTC.

The chain uses TRBV6-6 and TRBJ1-5; 7 positions agree with TRBD1. CDR3 length: 14 amino acids. Germline CDR1 MNHNY, CDR2 SVGAGI (reference sequence). V was pared by 6 bases and J by 8 bases, with 10 bases of the junction left unmatched. CDR3: CASSIRQGGEPQHF. The DNA of the CDR3 is TGTGCCAGCAGCATAAGACAGGGCGGGGAGCCCCAGCATTTT.

This clone was counted between two and nine times. This chain uses TRBV9 with TRBJ2-1, with a weak D call TRBD2 (5 bases). The CDR3 length is 15 residues. V was trimmed by 3 bases and J by 5 bases, leaving 15 bases between them. Looked up from germline, CDR1 is SGDLS and CDR2 is YYNGEE. CDR3 DNA: TGTGCCAGCAGCGGCAGCGGAGCCGCGGACAATGAGCAGTTCTTC. This encodes CASSGSGAADNEQFF.